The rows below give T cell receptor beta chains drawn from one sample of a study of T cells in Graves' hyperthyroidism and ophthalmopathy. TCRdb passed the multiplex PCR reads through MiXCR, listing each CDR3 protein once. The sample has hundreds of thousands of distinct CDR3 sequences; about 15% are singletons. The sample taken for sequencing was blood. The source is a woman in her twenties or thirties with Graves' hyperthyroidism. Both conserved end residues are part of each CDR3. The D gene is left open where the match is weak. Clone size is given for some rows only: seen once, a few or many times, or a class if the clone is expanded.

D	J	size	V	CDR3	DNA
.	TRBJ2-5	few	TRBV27	CASSLKPRETQYF	TGTGCCAGCAGTTTGAAGCCGCGAGAGACCCAGTACTTC
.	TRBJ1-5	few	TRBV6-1	CASTLGGANQPQHF	TGTGCCAGCACTCTAGGGGGGGCCAATCAGCCCCAGCATTTT
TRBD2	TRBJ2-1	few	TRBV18	CASSTGLAGVNNEQFF	TGTGCCAGCTCAACCGGACTAGCGGGAGTAAACAATGAGCAGTTCTTC
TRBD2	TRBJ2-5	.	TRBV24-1	CATSVGGSGRAGAQETQYF	TGTGCCACCAGTGTTGGCGGTAGCGGGAGGGCCGGGGCCCAAGAGACCCAGTACTTC
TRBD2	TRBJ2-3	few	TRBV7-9	CASSASGGGDTQYF	TGTGCCAGCAGCGCGTCGGGAGGGGGAGATACGCAGTATTTT
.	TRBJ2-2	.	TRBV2	CASSDQVFTGELFF	TGTGCCAGCAGTGACCAGGTCTTTACCGGGGAGCTGTTTTTT
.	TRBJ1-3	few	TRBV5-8	CASQTGDHRSGNTIYF	TGTGCCAGCCAGACGGGAGATCACCGCTCTGGAAACACCATATATTTT
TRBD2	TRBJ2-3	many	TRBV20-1	CSAQRGGSLDTQYF	TGCAGTGCCCAACGGGGCGGGAGCTTAGATACGCAGTATTTT
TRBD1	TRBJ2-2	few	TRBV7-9	CASSLGVGGRTGELFF	TGTGCCAGCAGCTTAGGTGTAGGGGGCAGGACCGGGGAGCTGTTTTTT
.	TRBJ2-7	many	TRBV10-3	CAIGNSGGEQYF	TGTGCCATCGGCAATAGCGGTGGCGAGCAGTACTTC
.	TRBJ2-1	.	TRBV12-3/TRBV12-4	CASSSHRGSYNEQFF	TGTGCCAGCAGTTCCCACCGGGGTTCCTACAATGAGCAGTTCTTC
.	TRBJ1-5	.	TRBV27	CASSSQGGPQHF	TGTGCCAGCAGTTCCCAGGGAGGGCCCCAGCATTTT
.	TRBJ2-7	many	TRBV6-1	CASSEDGAVGEQYF	TGTGCCAGCAGTGAAGATGGGGCCGTGGGGGAGCAGTACTTC
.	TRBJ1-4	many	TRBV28	CASSFRVATNEKLFF	TGTGCCAGCAGTTTCCGGGTTGCAACTAATGAAAAACTGTTTTTT
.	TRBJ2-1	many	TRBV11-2	CASSSDWYEQFF	TGTGCCAGCAGCTCGGACTGGTATGAGCAGTTCTTC
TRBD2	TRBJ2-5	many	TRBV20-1	CSASGLVQETQYF	TGCAGTGCTTCCGGACTAGTGCAAGAGACCCAGTACTTC
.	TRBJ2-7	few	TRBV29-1	CSVGERVDYEQYF	TGCAGCGTTGGAGAGCGAGTTGACTACGAGCAGTACTTC
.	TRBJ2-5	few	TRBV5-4	CASSGGLEETRYF	TGTGCCAGCAGCGGAGGACTGGAGGAGACCCGGTACTTC
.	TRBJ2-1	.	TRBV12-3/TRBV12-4	CASNSAGSSYNEQFF	TGTGCCAGCAACTCTGCTGGCAGCTCCTACAATGAGCAGTTCTTC
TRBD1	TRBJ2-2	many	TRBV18	CASSPPGTASTGELFF	TGTGCCAGCTCACCCCCGGGGACAGCCTCCACCGGGGAGCTGTTTTTT
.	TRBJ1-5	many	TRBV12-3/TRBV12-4	CASSFLSGNQPQHF	TGTGCCAGCAGTTTCCTTTCCGGGAATCAGCCCCAGCATTTT
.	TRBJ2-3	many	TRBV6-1	CASRPRVTTDTQYF	TGTGCCAGCCGACCCCGGGTCACCACAGATACGCAGTATTTT